These 8 T cell receptor beta chains came from one sample sequenced in a study of early T cells in non-severe SARS-CoV-2 infection. TCRdb independently ran MiXCR on the 5' RACE reads; one entry per CDR3 protein. The data contain 85,000 to 100,000 distinct CDR3 sequences, roughly 9.6% of them singletons. The sequences come from whole blood, collected at baseline. These TCRs come from an adult who was a healthcare worker with PCR-confirmed SARS-CoV-2 infection or an uninfected control (not recorded which).

This clonotype was picked up a small number of times. The chain links TRBV7-2 to TRBJ2-1; 8 bases are a match to TRBD1. Germline CDR1 and CDR2: SGHTA and FQGNSA. This CDR3 comprises 16 residues. V shed 3 bases, J shed 7 bases, and the junction held 11 bases outside the gene matches. The CDR3 sequence is CASSFVGSTGANEQFF. DNA of the CDR3: TGTGCCAGCAGCTTCGTTGGTTCGACAGGGGCAAATGAGCAGTTCTTC. Full variable domain (remainder filled in from reference TRBV7-2 and TRBJ2-1): GAGVSQSPSNKVTEKGKDVELRCDPISGHTALYWYRQSLGQGLEFLIYFQGNSAPDKSGLPSDRFSAERTGGSVSTLTIQRTQQEDSAVYLCASSFVGSTGANEQFFGPGTRLTVL.

This clonotype was observed at least ten times. The V call is TRBV7-9, the J call TRBJ1-4; D call uncertain. CDR3 length: 14 residues. V shed 5 bases and J shed 3 bases, with 10 bases lying between them. Germline CDR1 reads SEHNR; CDR2 reads FQNEAQ (reference sequence). CDR3 protein: CASSPPAPNEKLFF. As DNA, the CDR3 is TGTGCCAGCAGCCCACCTGCTCCTAATGAAAAACTGTTTTTT.

This clonotype was counted a few times. The J gene is TRBJ2-7, the V gene TRBV7-7; 7 bases are shared with TRBD1. CDR1 is SSHAT and CDR2 is FNYEAQ in the germline V gene (reference sequence). The V gene end was trimmed by 1 base and the J gene end by 5 bases; junction bases not matched to a gene: 5. CDR3 length: 14 residues. The DNA of the CDR3 is TGTGCCAGCAGCTTAGGGACAGGTTTGGACGAGCAGTACTTC. It translates to CASSLGTGLDEQYF. Together with reference TRBV7-7 and TRBJ2-7, the CDR3 gives the full variable domain: GAGVSQSPRYKVTKRGQDVTLRCDPISSHATLYWYQQALGQGPEFLTYFNYEAQPDKSGLPSDRFSAERPEGSISTLTIQRTEQRDSAMYRCASSLGTGLDEQYFGPGTRLTVT.

In this sample, this clonotype turned up many times. The chain employs TRBV6-6 and TRBJ2-7; the D gene is possibly TRBD2 (6 bases). This CDR3 region has 16 residues. The germline V gene has CDR1 MNHNY and CDR2 SVGAGI (reference sequence). Trimming shortened V by 0 bases and J by 0 bases, and 12 bases separated the two germline ends. In nucleotides, the CDR3 is TGTGCCAGCAGTTACTCGAGGCAGGGAGGCTCCTACGAGCAGTACTTC. This sequence encodes CASSYSRQGGSYEQYF.

The sample holds a few counts of this clonotype. The chain uses TRBV2 and TRBJ2-3; possible D gene TRBD2, 6 bases. CDR1 is SNHLY, CDR2 FYNNEI, per germline. This CDR3 contains 16 residues. V was clipped by 3 bases and J by 2 bases, with 15 bases between them. CDR3 in DNA: TGTGCCAGCAGTGAGGGTAGCGGCGGCTACACAGATACGCAGTATTTT. This translates into CASSEGSGGYTDTQYF.

The J gene is TRBJ1-5, the V gene TRBV7-2; no firm D call. There are 15 residues in the CDR3. Trimming pared 1 base from V and 3 bases from J, leaving 10 bases between. CDR1 is SGHTA and CDR2 is FQGNSA in the germline V gene. As DNA, the CDR3 is TGTGCCAGCAGCTTAGACGGGGATACCAATCAGCCCCAGCATTTT. It is translated as CASSLDGDTNQPQHF.

The chain couples TRBV11-2 to TRBJ2-7; perhaps TRBD2 as D (6 bases). There are 15 residues in the CDR3. The V gene's germline CDR1 is SGHAT and CDR2 FQNNGV. The V and J ends lost 3 bases and 1 base respectively, with 13 bases between them. This CDR3 is CASSFGTYLSYEQYF. The CDR3 coding sequence is TGTGCCAGCAGCTTCGGGACTTATCTGTCCTACGAGCAGTACTTC.

This clonotype was observed at least ten times. The chain's CDR3 is CASSDPTSGSYEQYF. CDR3 coding DNA: TGTGCCAGCAGCGACCCTACTAGCGGGAGCTACGAGCAGTACTTC. The chain links TRBV7-9 to TRBJ2-7; 11 bases are a match to TRBD2. From germline, CDR1 is SEHNR and CDR2 FQNEAQ (reference sequence). The CDR3 runs to 15 residues. Trimming at V came to 5 bases and at J to 3 bases, leaving 6 bases not matched to a gene. The variable domain in full, with the rest retrieved from reference TRBV7-9 and TRBJ2-7, is DTGVSQNPRHKITKRGQNVTFRCDPISEHNRLYWYRQTLGQGPEFLTYFQNEAQLEKSRLLSDRFSAERPKGSFSTLEIQRTEQGDSAMYLCASSDPTSGSYEQYFGPGTRLTVT.